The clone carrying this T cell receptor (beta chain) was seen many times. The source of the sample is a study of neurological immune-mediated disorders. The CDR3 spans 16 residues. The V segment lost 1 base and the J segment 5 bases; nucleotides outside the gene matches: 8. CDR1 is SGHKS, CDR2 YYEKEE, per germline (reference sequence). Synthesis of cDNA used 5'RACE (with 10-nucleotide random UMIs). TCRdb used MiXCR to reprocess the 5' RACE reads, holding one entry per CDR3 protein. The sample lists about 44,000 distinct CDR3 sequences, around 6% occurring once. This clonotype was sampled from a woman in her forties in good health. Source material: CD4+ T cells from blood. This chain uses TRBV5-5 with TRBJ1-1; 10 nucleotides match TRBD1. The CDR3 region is CASSLSPGTGVTEAFF. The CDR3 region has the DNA TGTGCCAGCAGCTTGTCTCCCGGGACAGGGGTAACTGAAGCTTTCTTT. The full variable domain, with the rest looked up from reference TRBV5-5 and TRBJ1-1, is DAGVTQSPTHLIKTRGQQVTLRCSPISGHKSVSWYQQVLGQGPQFIFQYYEKEERGRGNFPDRFSARQFPNYSSELNVNALLLGDSALYLCASSLSPGTGVTEAFFGQGTRLTVV.